Detailed here is one T cell receptor (beta chain). Per the study methods: Amplification with reference gene primers provided the estimates of nucleated cell counts. Profiling relied on immunoSEQ multiplex PCR, and the TCRdb table lists in-frame clones only, not all of them. For V, J and clone size, that table is used; D and trimming come from the DNA. Of 55,000 to 70,000 clones listed, more than 90% are singletons. The record originates from a study of blood T cell repertoires in COVID-19. Study as a whole: Donors in the United States, Italy and Spain gave samples during acute or convalescent COVID-19. PBMCs, B-cell-depleted T cells, or T cells were the source of the cDNA or gDNA that made up the material.

The CDR3 is made up of 16 amino acids. Looked up from germline, CDR1 is SGDLS and CDR2 is YYNGEE. V gave up 0 bases and J gave up 0 bases; unmatched junction bases: 4. The chain links TRBV9 to TRBJ2-3; TRBD2 aligns across 7 bases. The receptor comes from a man aged 55 to 70 with acute or convalescent COVID-19. Material: peripheral blood. The CDR3 DNA reads as TGTGCCAGCAGCGTAGTCGGGACTATTAGCACAGATACGCAGTATTTT. Translation: CASSVVGTISTDTQYF.